This T cell receptor (beta chain) was sequenced for a study of T cells in women clearing cervical HPV infection. Looking at the study overall: Controls gave blood once infection was undetectable; cases at lesion identification. For cases, blood was sampled a median around 150 days after lesion detection, interquartile range about 80 to 220 days. Study outcomes and limitations: Each sample's T-cell count was unknown, possibly confounding richness.

Using immunoSEQ multiplex PCR, the repertoire was profiled, and TCRdb retains in-frame clones only, with some absent. The data show 20,000 to 25,000 clones, and the top ten clones hold more than 9%. Comment on this clone: Antigen: not known. Other DNA sequences in the sample encode the same CDR3.

Sequenced: blood buffy coat. The sequence was collected from a woman between 18 and 75 years old with a cervical HPV16 infection that either progressed to CIN3+ or cleared (not recorded which).

The CDR3 loop is CSARAPRTQYF. The CDR3 bases that were read are TGCAGTGCTAGAGCGCCCAGGACC. The chain employs TRBV20-1 and TRBJ2-5; no definite D call. Sequencing ends 3 residues short of the CDR3 end; the germline J gene provides the rest. V was trimmed by 1 base and J by 7 bases, leaving 7 bases between them. The CDR3 consists of 11 residues. Germline loops: CDR1 DFQATT, CDR2 SNEGSKA (reference sequence).